This TCR beta chain was documented in a study of blood T cell repertoires in COVID-19. TCRdb's table, derived via immunoSEQ multiplex PCR, lists solely in-frame clones and lacks some. The sample records a few hundred thousand clones, about 90% being singletons. Membership in each cohort depended on participant-reported clinical history. Trimming took 0 bases from V and 2 from J, leaving 11 bases between them. The CDR3 runs 17 residues. In germline, CDR1 is SGHAT, CDR2 FQNNGV. The V and J genes are TRBV11-2 and TRBJ1-6; unclear D gene. The source material was PBMCs or T cells enriched from blood (not recorded which). This clonotype originated in a woman between 18 and 29 years old with acute COVID-19. The chain's CDR3 is CASSLEYSRAYNSPLHF. DNA of the CDR3: TGTGCCAGCAGCTTAGAGTACTCCCGAGCCTATAATTCACCCCTCCACTTT.